This TCR beta chain was retrieved from a study of cytotoxic CD8 clonotypes in ibrutinib-treated CLL. V dropped 4 bases and J dropped 0 bases, with 11 bases sitting between them. This CDR3 comprises 15 residues. Data came from immunoSEQ multiplex PCR; TCRdb stores just in-frame clones and leaves some out. The sample has 150,000 to 200,000 clones, roughly 88% seen once. The chain links TRBV5-3 to TRBJ1-5; no definite D call. TRBV5-3 is filed as an ORF, its function uncertain. The material sequenced was PBMCs, taken at disease progression, from a patient treated with ibrutinib. This TCR came from a human donor with chronic lymphocytic leukemia. CDR3 DNA: TGTGCCAGAAGCCGGTTGGGAGATAGCAATCAGCCCCAGCATTTT. Translating gives CARSRLGDSNQPQHF.